One T cell receptor beta chain is described in this entry. Its matching antigen is unknown. Sequenced material consisted of expressed TCRB transcripts (all of the isolated RNA was reverse transcribed). The assay was immunoSEQ multiplex PCR, and TCRdb's table has in-frame clones only and misses some. The data show around 600,000 clones, 9.5% to 15% seen once. The data are from a study of beta chain features in type 1 diabetes. Study conclusions and caveats: Moderate but significant shortening of TCRB CDR3s was recorded in all four CD4+ subsets from Type 1 diabetes patients. HLA effects on TCRB rearrangement stayed unresolved here.

This CDR3 contains 17 residues. V was clipped by 4 bases and J by 8 bases; unmatched bases: 18. Per germline, CDR1 MNHEY and CDR2 SMNVEV (reference sequence). Naive, central memory, regulatory and stem cell-like memory cells within the CD4+ compartment were sorted using CD45RO/CCR7/CD25/CD127/CD95/CD27. The purity of all sorted populations exceeded 98%. V and J are TRBV27 and TRBJ1-2; the match to TRBD1 covers 8 bases. Sequenced: naive CD4+ T cells from blood. The receptor comes from a man in his thirties or forties with type 1 diabetes. CDR3 protein: CASSSPGQANHRGGYTF. In DNA form, the CDR3 reads TGTGCCAGCAGTTCTCCGGGACAGGCCAACCACAGAGGAGGCTACACCTTC.